One T cell receptor beta chain is described in this entry. Its antigen is not identified. Germline V lookup: CDR1 MDHEN, CDR2 SYDVKM. CDR3 length: 15 residues. The V and J ends lost 2 bases and 4 bases, in that order; junction bases with no gene match: 5. Using genomic DNA as the template, TCR beta VDJ and CDR3 profiling was carried out. MiXCR was run by TCRdb on the reads, yielding one entry per CDR3 protein. The table has 200,000 to 250,000 distinct CDR3 sequences, 47% seen once. Flow cytometry had shown expanded CD8+CD57+ cells in the patients chosen for sequencing. These data are taken from a study of CD8+CD57+ T cells in acquired aplastic anemia. Looking at the study overall: The sorted CD4+ and CD8+ cells yielded an average about 3.3 ug of DNA. General observations from the study: Roughly 30 sequences, all CD8+ CDR3, were shared between patients and controls.

The sample taken for sequencing was sorted CD4+, CD8+, or CD8+CD57+ T cells (not recorded which) from PBMCs. The rearrangement uses TRBV28 and TRBJ1-2; 9 bases agree with TRBD1. This sequence originates from a human donor with aplastic anemia. This CDR3 is CASSLRGQGGYGYTF. For the CDR3, the DNA is TGTGCCAGCAGTTTACGGGGACAGGGTGGCTATGGCTACACCTTC.